The 12 T cell receptor beta chains below come from one sample, sequenced in a study of Ad26.COV2.S vaccination and SARS-CoV-2 variants. Specified treatment: over 15 received Ad26.COV2.S at low or high dose, single or two shots; roughly five received placebo; per-sample allocation not given. Sampling took place 63 days after the first vaccine or placebo injection. Only in-frame clones appear in the TCRdb table, and some are missing; sequencing was by immunoSEQ multiplex PCR. The sample carries around 340,000 clones, approximately 86% recorded once. Here the sequenced sample was peripheral blood, taken in a trial of Ad26.COV2.S vaccine versus placebo. These receptor sequences come from a person between 18 and 65 years old who received the Ad26.COV2.S COVID-19 vaccine or a placebo.

The chain carries TRBV9 and TRBJ2-6; D not certain. The V gene lost 0 bases and the J gene lost 2 bases, with 12 bases spanning the gap. Germline CDR1 and CDR2: SGDLS and YYNGEE. The CDR3 has 17 amino acids. The CDR3 is CASSVATKRTGANVLTF. DNA of the CDR3: TGTGCCAGCAGCGTAGCTACTAAGAGGACTGGGGCCAACGTCCTGACTTTC.

This chain uses TRBV19 with TRBJ1-3; D is uncertain. The CDR3 totals 14 residues. Trimming removed 7 bases at V and 0 bases at J, with 10 bases between. Germline lookup yields CDR1 LNHDA and CDR2 SQIVND (reference sequence). In DNA, the CDR3 is TGTGCCAGTACCGACTTTGGCTCTGGAAACACCATATATTTT. Its translation is CASTDFGSGNTIYF. Drawing the rest from reference TRBV19 and TRBJ1-3, the complete variable domain is DGGITQSPKYLFRKEGQNVTLSCEQNLNHDAMYWYRQDPGQGLRLIYYSQIVNDFQKGDIAEGYSVSREKKESFPLTVTSAQKNPTAFYLCASTDFGSGNTIYFGEGSWLTVV.

V gene TRBV11-2 combines with J gene TRBJ1-5, with TRBD1 identical over 7 bases. J gave up 6 bases and V 1 base, and 3 bases lay outside the gene matches. This CDR3 comprises 14 residues. Germline CDR1 is SGHAT and CDR2 is FQNNGV. The DNA for the CDR3 is TGTGCCAGCAGCTTAGGACAGGGAGGTCAGCCCCAGCATTTT. It yields the protein CASSLGQGGQPQHF.

This sequence joins TRBV24-1 and TRBJ2-2; D gene uncertain. CDR3 length: 15 residues. Germline V gene sequence: CDR1 KGHDR, CDR2 SFDVKD. V lost 2 bases to trimming and J lost 5 bases, with 11 bases between them. CDR3 sequence reads: CATSDSKRRTGELFF. CDR3 sequence (DNA): TGTGCCACCAGTGATTCCAAGAGAAGGACCGGGGAGCTGTTTTTT.

The gene calls are TRBV6-4 and TRBJ2-5, with TRBD2 identical over 8 bases. Germline-derived CDR1 and CDR2 are MRHNA and SNTAGT. Unmatched junction bases numbered 6, after V lost 2 bases and J lost 1 base. CDR3 length equals 16 residues. CDR3 coding DNA: TGTGCCAGCAGTGACCCGTGGACTAGCAGCCAAGAGACCCAGTACTTC. This sequence encodes CASSDPWTSSQETQYF.

The chain links TRBV7-2 to TRBJ1-2, with 7 bases identical to TRBD1. V lost 4 bases and J lost 8; bases outside the gene matches: 13. Germline CDR1 SGHTA, CDR2 FQGNSA. This CDR3 has 15 amino acids. CDR3 in amino acids: CASSYWDSPLLGYTF. In DNA, the CDR3 is TGTGCCAGCAGCTATTGGGACAGTCCTCTTTTGGGCTACACCTTC.

This chain uses TRBV25-1 with TRBJ1-2, with no clear D. The CDR3 extends over 12 amino acids. V was shortened by 3 bases and J by 2 bases, with 4 bases between the two germline ends. From germline, CDR1 is MGHDK and CDR2 SYGVNS. In DNA, the CDR3 is TGTGCCAGCAGTGAGAGCAACTATGGCTACACCTTC. Protein: CASSESNYGYTF.

The V gene is TRBV28, the J gene TRBJ1-3; 11 bases are a match to TRBD1. The V gene's germline CDR1 is MDHEN and CDR2 SYDVKM. The CDR3 runs 17 residues. Germline trimming cut 5 bases from V and 2 bases from J; bases unmatched to any gene: 8. The CDR3: CASSIPPGQGAGNTIYF. The CDR3 coding sequence is TGTGCCAGCAGTATCCCTCCGGGACAGGGGGCTGGAAACACCATATATTTT. Full variable domain (remainder filled in from reference TRBV28 and TRBJ1-3): DVKVTQSSRYLVKRTGEKVFLECVQDMDHENMFWYRQDPGLGLRLIYFSYDVKMKEKGDIPEGYSVSREKKERFSLILESASTNQTSMYLCASSIPPGQGAGNTIYFGEGSWLTVV.

This clone was recorded a few times. The J gene is TRBJ1-1, the V gene TRBV4-2, with D maybe TRBD1 (5 bases). CDR3 length: 16 residues. Germline values: CDR1 LGHNA, CDR2 YNFKEQ. Trimming removed 0 bases at V and 0 bases at J, with 11 bases between. The CDR3 DNA reads as TGTGCCAGCAGCCAAGATACAGGTTTCATGAACACTGAAGCTTTCTTT. The encoded protein is CASSQDTGFMNTEAFF.

CDR3 in amino acids: CASSAGDRSYEQYF. As DNA, the CDR3 is TGTGCCAGCAGCGCGGGGGATCGGTCCTACGAGCAGTACTTC. This chain joins TRBV9 and TRBJ2-7, with D perhaps matching TRBD2 (6 bases). The CDR3 loop spans 14 amino acids. Germline CDR1 and CDR2: SGDLS and YYNGEE. The germline V and J ends were trimmed by 3 bases and 1 base, with 11 bases remaining between them.

The genes are TRBV7-9 and TRBJ2-2; D is unclear. V was pared by 6 bases and J by 6 bases, with 14 bases between. This CDR3 is built from 14 residues. Germline CDR1 and CDR2: SEHNR and FQNEAQ (reference sequence). The CDR3 protein is CASSLAAGPGELFF. The CDR3 DNA sequence: TGTGCCAGCAGTCTCGCGGCCGGACCCGGGGAGCTGTTTTTT.

The chain couples TRBV28 to TRBJ1-1, with D perhaps TRBD1 (5 bases). From germline, CDR1 is MDHEN and CDR2 SYDVKM. CDR3 length equals 14 residues. Trimming removed 6 bases from V and 9 bases from J, with 20 bases in between. The CDR3 region has the DNA TGTGCCAGCAGGACGGGACCTCAAAAGCCTAAAGCTTTCTTT. This translates into CASRTGPQKPKAFF. The entire variable domain, with the rest obtained from reference TRBV28 and TRBJ1-1, is as follows: DVKVTQSSRYLVKRTGEKVFLECVQDMDHENMFWYRQDPGLGLRLIYFSYDVKMKEKGDIPEGYSVSREKKERFSLILESASTNQTSMYLCASRTGPQKPKAFFGQGTRLTVV.